This TCR beta chain was sequenced for a study of regulatory T cells in long-lasting Graves disease. Regarding the study as a whole: Whereas about a thousand public clonotypes were shared by new patients, persistent patients shared more, at some 3,000. Accuracy may have suffered from the small sample size.

Sequencing libraries for TCR beta were prepared with iRepertoire HTBI primers and Arm-PCR of CDR3 regions. In TCRdb, the multiplex PCR reads were re-called with MiXCR into one record per CDR3 protein. Among 390,000 or so distinct CDR3 sequences listed, 10% to 15% were seen once. This clonotype was recorded many times. The antigen is not known. Sample time point: newly diagnosed GD, antithyroid drugs for less than 3 months. With RNA extracted from PBMCs as input, the TCR library was made. This CDR3 is built from 15 residues. V was trimmed by 5 bases and J by 4 bases, leaving 17 bases between them. In germline, CDR1 is MNHEY, CDR2 SVGEGT. These data were also filed under a second study, of T cells in Graves' hyperthyroidism and ophthalmopathy.

Sequenced material: peripheral blood mononuclear cells (PBMCs), taken at new diagnosis, from a patient treated with antithyroid drugs. This TCR came from a woman aged 18-35 years with Graves disease. This rearrangement joins TRBV6-2 or TRBV6-3 to TRBJ1-2; maybe TRBD1 (6 bases). This CDR3 reads CASSVDRPGAYGYTF. The CDR3, as DNA: TGTGCCAGCAGTGTCGACAGGCCCGGGGCCTATGGCTACACCTTC.